The T cell receptor (beta chain) under discussion was sequenced for a study of blood T cells in healthy people across ages. V gave up 0 bases and J gave up 7 bases, with 15 bases separating them. The V gene's germline CDR1 is LGHNA and CDR2 YNFKEQ. CDR3 length: 15 residues. Together with a sample-barcoded 5' primer, a J-beta primer mix was included in a second PCR lasting about 7 to 11 cycles. TCRdb re-called the 5' RACE reads through MiXCR, storing one row per CDR3 protein. The sample yields hundreds of thousands of distinct CDR3 sequences, 20% to 30% seen once. This same sample was also part of a study on T cells of mothers and their children.

The chain carries TRBV4-2 and TRBJ1-2; D not certain. Sequenced: blood. The source of this sequence is a boy aged 5-17 years in good health. CDR3 sequence reads: CASSQDNKQEAGYTF. The CDR3 DNA reads TGTGCCAGCAGCCAAGATAATAAGCAGGAAGCTGGCTACACCTTC.